This T cell receptor (beta chain) originates from a study of blood T cell repertoires in COVID-19. Some clones are missing from TCRdb's copy, which holds only in-frame ones; the method was immunoSEQ multiplex PCR. The repertoire holds about 64,000 clones, with around 86% as singletons. The source material was peripheral blood. The sequence was collected from a man aged 45-65 years with active COVID-19.

The CDR3 is CASSPDSYEQYF. Here the CDR3 DNA reads TGTGCCAGCAGCCCGGACAGCTACGAGCAGTACTTC. The J gene is TRBJ2-7, the V gene TRBV12-3 or TRBV12-4, with TRBD1 as a possible D gene (6 bases). Trimming took off 6 bases at V and 3 bases at J, with 9 bases between the two ends. The CDR3 contains 12 residues.